This T cell receptor beta chain comes out of a study of shared clonotypes between healthy human individuals. Study in general: A donor's plate count was three for CD4 naive and three for CD4 memory; CD8 naive had two and CD8 memory one. The study, taken as a whole, reports: Investigators expected sequencing depth to affect clonotype sharing among donors. About 5% of naive CD4 clonotypes were shared across several donors.

V lost 5 bases and J lost 5; bases outside the gene matches: 10. The CDR3 has 15 amino acids. The V gene's germline CDR1 is SGHTA and CDR2 FQGNSA. Data came from immunoSEQ multiplex PCR; TCRdb stores just in-frame clones and leaves some out. The sample shows 330,000 or so clones, 73% of them seen only once. For this clone: Its antigen is still unknown.

The receptor comes from a man aged 25-45 years in good health. This rearrangement joins TRBV7-2 to TRBJ2-5, with TRBD1 matching 8 bases. The sequenced sample consisted of memory CD4+ T cells sorted from blood. Noted subset: CD45RA-negative fraction. This CDR3 is CASSDRGRSEETQYF. The CDR3 DNA is TGTGCCAGCAGCGACAGGGGTCGCAGCGAGGAGACCCAGTACTTC.